Each of the 9 T cell receptor beta chains below was sequenced from the same sample in a study of human T cells and chemical hapten exposure. The sample's time point: patch test 2, 6 weeks after DPC sensitization. Noted treatment: therapeutic diphenylcyclopropenone sensitization with weekly scalp DPC. TCRdb reprocessed the RACE reads via MiXCR and lists one record per CDR3 protein. The sample holds some 100,000 distinct CDR3 sequences, 9% to 9.5% seen once. This material consisted of whole blood, taken in connection with sensitization to the hapten diphenylcyclopropenone (DPC). The receptors originated from a woman aged 35 to 49 with alopecia areata. Some clones in this sample may be carry-over from other donors' samples.

This clonotype was seen only a few times. The CDR3 DNA reads as TGTGCCAGCAGTTACCTCTCAGGAGAACCCCTCCACTTT. Translation: CASSYLSGEPLHF. This chain joins TRBV6-5 and TRBJ1-6; D gene ambiguous. Germline V CDR1 and CDR2: MNHEY, SVGAGI. V was cut by 2 bases and J by 12 bases, with 11 bases left in between. This CDR3 is 13 amino acids long.

This clonotype was seen ten or more times. The chain is built from TRBV19 and TRBJ2-1; 8 nucleotides agree with TRBD2. V lost 3 bases and J lost 7; bases outside the gene matches: 14. Germline loops: CDR1 LNHDA, CDR2 SQIVND (reference sequence). The CDR3 consists of 17 residues. DNA for the CDR3: TGTGCCAGTAGTATGCCGCCGGGGGCGGGAGGAGGGAATGAGCAGTTCTTC. The encoded protein is CASSMPPGAGGGNEQFF.

In this sample, this clonotype turned up a few times. The V gene is TRBV28, the J gene TRBJ2-3, with a possible D match to TRBD1 (5 bases). Germline CDR1 MDHEN, CDR2 SYDVKM. Trimming took 8 bases from V and 0 from J, leaving 9 bases between them. This CDR3 contains 13 residues. Here the CDR3 reads CASFDSSTDTQYF. Here the CDR3 DNA reads TGTGCCAGCTTCGACAGTAGCACAGATACGCAGTATTTT.

Many counts were recorded for this clonotype. The gene calls are TRBV5-4 and TRBJ2-7, with 7 bases aligning to TRBD1. The CDR3 sequence is 14 residues long. The V and J ends lost 0 bases and 2 bases, in that order; junction bases with no gene match: 2. Germline values: CDR1 SGHNT, CDR2 YYREEE (reference sequence). The CDR3: CASSLGTGTYEQYF. The CDR3 DNA sequence: TGTGCCAGCAGCTTGGGGACAGGAACCTACGAGCAGTACTTC.

The sample holds a few counts of this clonotype. This rearrangement joins TRBV6-2 or TRBV6-3 to TRBJ2-7; D gene uncertain. V was shortened by 0 bases and J by 7 bases, with 4 bases between the two germline ends. CDR1 MNHEY and CDR2 SVGEGT come from the germline V gene. The CDR3 has 11 residues. Here the CDR3 DNA reads TGTGCCAGCAGTTACTCATGGGAGCAGTACTTC. As protein: CASSYSWEQYF.

The J gene is TRBJ2-2, the V gene TRBV7-3, with D tentatively TRBD2 (5 bases). V was cut by 6 bases and J by 7 bases, with 15 bases left in between. This CDR3 comprises 14 residues. CDR1 and CDR2 from the germline V gene are SGHTA and FQGTGA. The CDR3 is CASSEGLNVGELFF. CDR3 bases: TGTGCCAGCAGTGAAGGACTTAACGTCGGGGAGCTGTTTTTT.

This clonotype was seen at least ten times. The V and J genes are TRBV6-2 or TRBV6-3 and TRBJ2-7, with D unclear. Trimming removed 6 bases from V and 5 bases from J, with 11 bases in between. Germline values: CDR1 MNHEY, CDR2 SVGEGT. The CDR3 runs 12 residues. The CDR3 is CASSSLADEQYF. In DNA, the CDR3 is TGTGCCAGCAGCTCCCTCGCGGACGAGCAGTACTTC.

This clonotype was picked up many times. The genes are TRBV19 and TRBJ2-1; TRBD2 aligns across 12 bases. Germline CDR1 reads LNHDA; CDR2 reads SQIVND (reference sequence). The ends lost 3 bases at V and 5 bases at J; junction bases unmatched: 2. This CDR3 comprises 15 residues. The CDR3 DNA is TGTGCCAGTAGTATCGGACTAGCGGGGAACAATGAGCAGTTCTTC. Residues: CASSIGLAGNNEQFF. The whole variable domain, remainder taken from reference TRBV19 and TRBJ2-1, is DGGITQSPKYLFRKEGQNVTLSCEQNLNHDAMYWYRQDPGQGLRLIYYSQIVNDFQKGDIAEGYSVSREKKESFPLTVTSAQKNPTAFYLCASSIGLAGNNEQFFGPGTRLTVL.

The chain employs TRBV6-2 or TRBV6-3 and TRBJ2-2; 8 positions agree with TRBD2. V trimming: 4 bases; J trimming: 13 bases; junction bases outside the gene matches: 17. This CDR3 has 16 residues. Per germline, CDR1 MNHEY and CDR2 SVGEGT. The CDR3: CASSSSSGSAGIRLFF. In DNA, the CDR3 is TGTGCCAGCAGTTCCTCGAGCGGGAGCGCCGGTATAAGGCTGTTTTTT.